The text below deals with one T cell receptor beta chain. The specificity of this receptor is unknown. Base qualities are not provided; no much larger clone lies one nucleotide away. The study deep-sequenced TCR repertoires of sorted CD4+ and CD8+ blood T cells from severe aplastic anemia patients and healthy subjects. Ficoll-Paque density gradient centrifugation was used to isolate peripheral blood mononuclear cells. Before DNA was extracted, CD4+ and CD8+ T cells were sorted using either FACS or magnetic beads. The data stem from a study of CD8+CD57+ T cells in acquired aplastic anemia (dated by TCRdb to between 2017 and 2018). With regard to the full study: DNA extracted from sorted CD4+ and CD8+ cells had a mean of 3.2 ug, with a range of about 0.19 to 30 ug. Mean read counts for healthy donor samples were some 10 million for CD4+ cells and some 12 million for CD8+ cells.

Profiling of TCR beta VDJ combinations and CDR3 sequences used genomic DNA as the template. An Illumina HiSeq 2000 was used for TCR repertoire sequencing. Per the source publication's procedure: TRBV/TRBJ rearrangement plots, CDR3 size and DJ length profiles, and Simpson's diversity index were used to assess repertoires. The most abundant DNA sequence in the deep sequencing data was taken as the immunodominant clone. CDR3 amino acid sequences were checked for sharing between subjects and were compared against published repertoires and the VDJdb database. The public reads were run again by TCRdb, first through fastp at Q25 and then through MiXCR, and only productive beta chains were kept. A single entry per CDR3 protein holds the most common genes and DNA from its merged rows. The V and J calls were not made by the authors but by TCRdb's processing. Counted in this sample were hundreds of thousands of distinct CDR3 sequences; 55% to 70% of them appeared once. The biggest ten clones account for 4% of the sample.

The CDR3 measures 15 amino acids from cysteine to phenylalanine. The entry retains the CDR3 DNA only, 45 bases that are in frame from base 1. Relative to germline, V is 10 bases shorter and J is 2 bases shorter, with 18 bases between their ends. CDR1 and CDR2 are read off the germline V gene as MGHRA and YSYEKL. General findings and caveats noted by the study authors: Between patients and healthy controls, no significant difference in CD8+ Simpson's diversity was found (P=0.060). Roughly 29 CD8+ CDR3 sequences were found in both patients and controls but appeared to be highly expressed in patients and within the immunodominant clones of the patients.

Sequenced input: sorted CD4+, CD8+, or CD8+CD57+ T cells (not recorded which) from PBMCs. The clonotype originates from a human donor in good health, serving as a control. The sequence joins TRBV4-1 to TRBJ2-1; the best D guess is TRBD2, with 5 bases matching. Read as DNA, the sequence is TGCGCCACCGGCCCCGAGACTACCGCCTACAATGAGCAGTTCTTC. The translation is CATGPETTAYNEQFF.